This TCR beta chain was identified during a study of T cell responses to AZD1222 COVID-19 vaccine. Study-wide findings and caveats: There were vaccine-associated CD4 TCRs across spike, dominant at 160-218 and 743-854.

With respect to this clone: What it recognizes is unknown.

Libraries were prepared by immunoSEQ multiplex PCR; TCRdb keeps only in-frame clonotypes and omits some of them. The table shows 150,000 or so clones, with approximately 93% occurring only once. The CDR3 totals 15 residues. CDR1 is SEHNR, CDR2 FQNEAQ, per germline (reference sequence). Between the trimmed V and J ends, which lost 5 bases and 0 bases, there was a span of 14 bases. The sequence was obtained from an adult in good health. Here the sequenced sample was peripheral blood, taken on day 0 of AZD1222 vaccination. This rearrangement joins TRBV7-9 to TRBJ2-7; the D gene is possibly TRBD1 (5 bases). The CDR3 sequence is CASSLGPSSSYEQYF. The CDR3 coding sequence is TGTGCCAGCAGCCTGGGGCCATCGAGCTCCTACGAGCAGTACTTC.